This T cell receptor (beta chain) was sequenced for a study of shared clonotypes between healthy human individuals. Clones were sequenced by immunoSEQ multiplex PCR, and TCRdb holds only the in-frame ones, with some missing. The sample records 2 million to 2.5 million clones, 85% to 95% being singletons. Naive CD45RA+ and memory CD45RA-negative subsets were split from CD4+ cells. The V gene lost 6 bases and the J gene lost 4 bases, with 15 bases spanning the gap. CDR3 size: 14 residues. CDR1 MNHNY and CDR2 SVGAGI come from the germline V gene (reference sequence). The rearrangement links TRBV6-6 to TRBJ1-1; D might be TRBD1 (5 bases). This clonotype originated in a young man in good health. Some clones in this sample may be carry-over from other donors' samples. The sample was naive CD4+ T cells from PBMCs. This sample's subset: CD45RA+ positively selected. CDR3 DNA: TGTGCCAGCAGCCCTCCCGTGACAGCCACTGAAGCTTTCTTT. Encoded protein: CASSPPVTATEAFF.